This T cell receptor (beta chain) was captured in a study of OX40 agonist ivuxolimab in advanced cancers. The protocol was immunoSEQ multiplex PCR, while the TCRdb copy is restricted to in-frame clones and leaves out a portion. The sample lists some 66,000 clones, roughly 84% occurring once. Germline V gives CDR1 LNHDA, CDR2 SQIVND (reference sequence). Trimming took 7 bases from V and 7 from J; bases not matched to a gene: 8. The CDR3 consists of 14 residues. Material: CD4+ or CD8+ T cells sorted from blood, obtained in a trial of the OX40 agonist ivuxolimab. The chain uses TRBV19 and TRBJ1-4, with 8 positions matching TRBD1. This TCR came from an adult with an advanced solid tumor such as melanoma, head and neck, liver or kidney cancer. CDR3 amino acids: CASKAGQGGEKLFF. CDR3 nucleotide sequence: TGTGCCAGTAAAGCCGGACAGGGCGGTGAAAAACTGTTTTTT.